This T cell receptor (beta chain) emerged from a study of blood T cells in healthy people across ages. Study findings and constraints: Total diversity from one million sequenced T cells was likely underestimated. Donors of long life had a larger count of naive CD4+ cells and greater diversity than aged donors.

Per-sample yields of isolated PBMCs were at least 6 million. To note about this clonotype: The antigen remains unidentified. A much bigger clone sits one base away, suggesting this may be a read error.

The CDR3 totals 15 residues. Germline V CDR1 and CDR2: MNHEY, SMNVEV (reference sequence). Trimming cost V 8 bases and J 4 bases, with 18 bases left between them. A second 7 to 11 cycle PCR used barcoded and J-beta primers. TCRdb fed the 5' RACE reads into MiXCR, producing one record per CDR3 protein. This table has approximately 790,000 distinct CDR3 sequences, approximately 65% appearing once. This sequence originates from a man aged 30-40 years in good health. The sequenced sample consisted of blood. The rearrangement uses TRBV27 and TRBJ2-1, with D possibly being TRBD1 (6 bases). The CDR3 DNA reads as TGTGCCAGCCTGTTAGTGGGGGCGAAATACAATGAGCAGTTCTTC. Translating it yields CASLLVGAKYNEQFF.